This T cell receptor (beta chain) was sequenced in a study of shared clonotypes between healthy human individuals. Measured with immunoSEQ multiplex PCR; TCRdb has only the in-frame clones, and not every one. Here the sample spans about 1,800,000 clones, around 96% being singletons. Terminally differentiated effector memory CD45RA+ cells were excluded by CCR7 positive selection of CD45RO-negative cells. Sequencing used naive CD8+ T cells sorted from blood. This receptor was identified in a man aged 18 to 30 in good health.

CDR3: CASTKRLAGGYEQYF. The CDR3 DNA reads as TGTGCCAGCACTAAAAGGCTAGCGGGGGGCTACGAGCAGTACTTC. The J gene is TRBJ2-7, the V gene TRBV28; 11 bases line up with TRBD2. CDR1 is MDHEN, CDR2 SYDVKM, per germline. This CDR3 has 15 amino acids. The V segment lost 7 bases and the J segment 3 bases; nucleotides outside the gene matches: 8.